This T cell receptor beta chain was recorded in a study of beta chain features in type 1 diabetes. The authors reverse transcribed all of the isolated RNA, so sequencing captured expressed TCRB transcripts. For naive, central memory and regulatory T cell samples, reads averaged about 3.7 million. Here immunoSEQ multiplex PCR was the method, and the copy in TCRdb shows in-frame clones only, minus some. The table has 600,000 or so clones, around an eighth seen once. This CDR3 is 14 amino acids long. CDR1 and CDR2 (germline): SEHNR, FQNEAQ (reference sequence). V was shortened by 2 bases and J by 2 bases, with 7 bases between the two germline ends. On this clone itself: The antigen is unknown.

The study's findings and limits: Among all four CD4+ subsets, Type 1 diabetes patients had TCRB CDR3s that were moderately but significantly shorter. Any HLA effect on TCRB rearrangement was left unresolved by small sub-analyses.

Sequenced material: naive CD4+ T cells from blood. This clonotype was sampled from a man in his thirties or forties with type 1 diabetes. The gene calls are TRBV7-9 and TRBJ2-1; D not resolved. The CDR3 nucleotides are TGTGCCAGCAGCTTACCAGGTACCTACAATGAGCAGTTCTTC. Translating gives CASSLPGTYNEQFF.